One T cell receptor beta chain is described in this entry. Its matching antigen is unknown. This entry is derived from a study of cytomegalovirus exposure and HLA in healthy donors. Findings and limits, study-wide: For cytomegalovirus status, the classifier reportedly gave diagnoses with high specificity and sensitivity.

Trimming shortened V by 2 bases and J by 11 bases, and 17 bases separated the two germline ends. The CDR3 extends over 14 amino acids. Per the germline V gene, CDR1 is MNHNS and CDR2 is SASEGT. With 60 Vbeta and 13 Jbeta primers, the PCR was carried out. The data were produced by immunoSEQ multiplex PCR, yet TCRdb's version contains in-frame clones alone and is incomplete. The profile shows 170,000 or so clones, about four fifths of them singletons. Specimen: PBMCs. The rearrangement uses TRBV6-1 and TRBJ2-3; D unresolved. The clonotype was recovered from a boy aged 2 to 10 in good health and CMV-seronegative. CDR3 sequence: CASSELRGVMVQYF. The CDR3 region has the DNA TGTGCCAGCAGTGAATTAAGAGGCGTCATGGTGCAGTATTTT.